This is a list of T cell receptor beta chains from one sample in a study of regulatory T cells in long-lasting Graves disease. TCRdb processed the multiplex PCR reads anew with MiXCR; each CDR3 protein has one entry. The data show over 650,000 distinct CDR3 sequences, with approximately 31% seen just once and about two fifths held by the top ten. This specimen consisted of peripheral blood mononuclear cells (PBMCs), obtained when the disease was refractory, from a patient treated with antithyroid drugs. The receptor set was obtained from a female donor with Graves disease. The CDR3 runs from the conserved cysteine through the conserved F or W. The D gene is left open where the match is weak. Clone size is given for some rows only: seen once, a few or many times, or a class if the clone is expanded.

j_call clone_size d_call v_call cdr3_aa cdr3_nt
TRBJ2-5 many NA TRBV12-3/TRBV12-4 CASSLWGETQYF TGTGCCAGCAGTTTATGGGGAGAGACCCAGTACTTC
TRBJ1-2 NA NA TRBV7-6 CASSPNPRTDDGYTF TGTGCCAGCAGCCCCAACCCCAGGACAGACGATGGCTACACCTTC
TRBJ1-1 few NA TRBV6-5 CASSYSAGYTEAFF TGTGCCAGCAGTTACTCGGCAGGGTACACTGAAGCTTTCTTT
TRBJ1-2 NA NA TRBV19 CASSFRQANYGYTF TGTGCCAGTAGCTTTCGACAGGCTAACTATGGCTACACCTTC
TRBJ2-2 NA TRBD2 TRBV6-1 CASTRAGGSTGELFF TGTGCCAGCACCCGGGCGGGGGGCTCGACCGGGGAGCTGTTTTTT
TRBJ1-2 NA NA TRBV30 CACMGGRALGYTF TGTGCCTGTATGGGGGGCAGGGCCCTTGGCTACACCTTC
TRBJ1-2 few NA TRBV2 CASSEESVYGYTF TGTGCCAGCAGTGAAGAATCCGTCTATGGCTACACCTTC
TRBJ2-7 NA TRBD2 TRBV5-6 CASSFSGIVMGEQYF TGTGCCAGCAGCTTTAGCGGGATCGTGATGGGGGAGCAGTACTTC
TRBJ1-2 NA NA TRBV6-4 CASSPGWGLTGAYGYTF TGTGCCAGCAGTCCAGGTTGGGGATTAACAGGCGCATATGGCTACACCTTC
TRBJ1-5 NA TRBD1 TRBV6-1 CASRKQGRNQPQHF TGTGCCAGCAGAAAACAGGGGCGCAATCAGCCCCAGCATTTT
TRBJ1-5 NA TRBD1 TRBV6-2/TRBV6-3 CASSYRGQGAQPQHF TGTGCCAGCAGTTACCGGGGACAGGGAGCTCAGCCCCAGCATTTT
TRBJ2-7 NA NA TRBV15 CATSLEKISSYEQYF TGTGCCACCAGTCTGGAGAAGATAAGCTCCTACGAGCAGTACTTC
TRBJ1-1 NA NA TRBV20-1 CSARDPAGMNTEAFF TGCAGTGCTAGAGATCCCGCGGGGATGAACACTGAAGCTTTCTTT
TRBJ2-7 few NA TRBV6-1 CASSLTWDYEQYF TGTGCCAGCAGCCTCACCTGGGACTACGAGCAGTACTTC
TRBJ2-4 NA NA TRBV5-1 CASSLGQTKNIQYF TGCGCCAGCAGCTTGGGGCAGACCAAAAACATTCAGTACTTC
TRBJ1-2 NA TRBD1 TRBV10-3 CAINDRGYGYTF TGTGCCATCAATGACAGGGGCTATGGCTACACCTTC
TRBJ2-2 NA TRBD1 TRBV7-3 CASSLEPGTGGPPTNTGELFF TGTGCCAGCAGCTTAGAGCCGGGGACAGGGGGCCCCCCCACGAACACCGGGGAGCTGTTTTTT
TRBJ1-4 few NA TRBV29-1 CSVESGGEKVFF TGCAGCGTTGAAAGTGGGGGAGAAAAGGTGTTTTTT
TRBJ1-4 NA NA TRBV2 CASKAVSNEKLFF TGTGCCAGCAAAGCCGTTTCTAATGAAAAACTGTTTTTT
TRBJ1-1 NA NA TRBV6-2/TRBV6-3 CASSETAGNTEAFF TGTGCCAGCAGTGAAACTGCTGGGAACACTGAAGCTTTCTTT
TRBJ2-3 once NA TRBV25-1 CASSEGLAKSDTQYF TGTGCCAGCAGTGAAGGGCTAGCTAAATCAGATACGCAGTATTTT
TRBJ2-5 few NA TRBV10-3 CAISEHFERRQETQYF TGTGCCATCAGTGAGCACTTCGAAAGACGCCAAGAGACCCAGTACTTC